This T cell receptor beta chain came from a study of beta chain features in type 1 diabetes. Study conclusions and caveats: A moderate, significant TCRB CDR3 shortening appeared in type 1 diabetes across four CD4+ subsets.

The authors reverse transcribed all of the isolated RNA, so sequencing captured expressed TCRB transcripts. Generated by immunoSEQ multiplex PCR, the TCRdb table keeps only in-frame clones and is missing some. The repertoire has 140,000 or so clones, about 13% of them found once; the top ten carry around 1.2%. The CDR3 totals 15 residues. The germline V gene has CDR1 SGHTA and CDR2 FQGNSA. The J segment lost 6 bases and the V segment lost 4 bases, leaving 12 bases of the junction unmatched. Markers CD45RO/CCR7/CD25/CD127/CD95/CD27 served to sort CD4+ naive, central memory, regulatory and stem cell-like memory cells. Purity of each sorted population was above 95%. Comment on this clone: Its antigen is not known.

Sequencing was carried out using central memory CD4+ T cells from blood. The clonotype originates from a young man with type 1 diabetes. The gene calls are TRBV7-2 and TRBJ2-7, with 7 bases that match TRBD1. CDR3 nucleotides: TGTGCCAGCAGCTCCCAAGGCCAGGGGGTCAGCGAGCAGTACTTC. It specifies CASSSQGQGVSEQYF.